These T cell receptor beta chains were read from a single sample in a study of control samples from healthy donors and cancer patients. The table came from immunoSEQ multiplex PCR; TCRdb's copy has only in-frame clones and leaves some out. The table lists 70,000 to 85,000 clones, 84% of them singletons. Specimen: PBMCs. The receptor source for this set is a man in his sixties with head and neck cancer. The CDR3 runs from the conserved cysteine through the conserved F or W. A D gene is named only where the DNA matches it firmly. Clone size appears in some rows only: once, few, many, or a class for an expanded clone.

.	TRBV6-5	TRBD1	15	TRBJ2-4	TGTGCCAGCAGAACTATGGACAGGGAAGAGGGCATTCAGTACTTC	CASRTMDREEGIQYF
.	TRBV30	.	13	TRBJ2-7	TGTGCCTGGAGTGAACAGCTGAATTACGAGCAGTACTTC	CAWSEQLNYEQYF
.	TRBV18	TRBD1	16	TRBJ1-2	TGTGCCAGCTCACCGGCCGGGACAGGGTATAACTATGGCTACACCTTC	CASSPAGTGYNYGYTF
once	TRBV5-1	.	15	TRBJ2-2	TGCGCCAGCAGCCCCTCCGGGAAAGACACCGGGGAGCTGTTTTTT	CASSPSGKDTGELFF
.	TRBV7-2	.	15	TRBJ1-4	TGTGCCAGCAGCCAGGACCGAGGCATTAATGAAAAACTGTTTTTT	CASSQDRGINEKLFF
once	TRBV15	TRBD2	16	TRBJ2-7	TGTGCCACCAGCAGAGAAGTGGGAGGGCTCTCCTACGAGCAGTACTTC	CATSREVGGLSYEQYF
.	TRBV12-5	TRBD1	19	TRBJ1-5	TGTGCTAGTGGTTTGGTCGGGACAGGGCTATTATATAGCAATCAGCCCCAGCATTTT	CASGLVGTGLLYSNQPQHF
.	TRBV12-3/TRBV12-4	.	13	TRBJ1-1	TGTGCCAGCAGCCCCGGGGCTCGGCGGGAAGCTTTCTTT	CASSPGARREAFF
.	TRBV6-4	TRBD1	16	TRBJ2-1	TGTGCCAGCAGTGACTGGGACAGGGGGCTATACAATGAGCAGTTCTTC	CASSDWDRGLYNEQFF
.	TRBV2	TRBD2	18	TRBJ2-1	TGTGCCGCTAGGGGCAGATTAACTAGCGGAAGCTCCTACAATGAGCAGTTCTTC	CAARGRLTSGSSYNEQFF
.	TRBV4-1	TRBD1	17	TRBJ1-4	TGCGCCAGCAGCCAATTTAACAGGGGAGGCAATAATGAAAAACTGTTTTTT	CASSQFNRGGNNEKLFF
.	TRBV30	.	17	TRBJ1-6	TGTGCCTGGAGTCCCGGGCAGGGAAGGATTTTTAGATCACCCCTCCACTTT	CAWSPGQGRIFRSPLHF
.	TRBV11-3	.	14	TRBJ2-3	TGTGCCAGCAGCTTAGCCCCAGGGGCAGATACGCAGTATTTT	CASSLAPGADTQYF
.	TRBV6-5	.	14	TRBJ2-5	TGTGCCAGCACCACTCTGACAGGAAAAGAGACCCAGTACTTC	CASTTLTGKETQYF
.	TRBV7-9	.	15	TRBJ1-1	TGTGCCAGCAGCTCCCGGACAACGATGGGCACTGAAGCTTTCTTT	CASSSRTTMGTEAFF
.	TRBV6-5	.	14	TRBJ2-5	TGTGCCAGCAGTCTGACTAGTCTCGGAGAGACCCAGTACTTC	CASSLTSLGETQYF
.	TRBV28	.	14	TRBJ2-2	TGTGCCAGCAGCCCTTACCCCGCTGCCGGGGAGCTGTTTTTT	CASSPYPAAGELFF
.	TRBV7-9	TRBD1	13	TRBJ2-7	TGTGCCAGCATCCAGGGGGCGTCCCACGAGCAGTACTTC	CASIQGASHEQYF
once	TRBV29-1	TRBD2	14	TRBJ2-3	TGCAGCGACGGACTAGCGGGAGTCACAGATACGCAGTATTTT	CSDGLAGVTDTQYF
.	TRBV5-1	.	13	TRBJ2-3	TGCGCCAGCAGCGCCTCATGGGGGGATACGCAGTATTTT	CASSASWGDTQYF
.	TRBV10-3	.	14	TRBJ1-5	TGTGCCATCAGTGGGACATGGGGAGATCAGCCCCAGCATTTT	CAISGTWGDQPQHF
.	TRBV28	.	16	TRBJ1-4	TGTGCCAGCAGTTCGTGGACGGTCGCAACTAATGAAAAACTGTTTTTT	CASSSWTVATNEKLFF
.	TRBV30	.	18	TRBJ2-2	TGTGCCTCCACGGGGGGCAGACGTGCTTTAACGAACACCGGGGAGCTGTTTTTT	CASTGGRRALTNTGELFF
.	TRBV19	.	13	TRBJ2-1	TGTGCCACCCGACTAGAGTGGGGCAATGAGCAGTTCTTC	CATRLEWGNEQFF
.	TRBV29-1	.	14	TRBJ1-3	TGCAGCGCCTTATGGACTCCCTCTGGAAACACCATATATTTT	CSALWTPSGNTIYF
few	TRBV5-1	TRBD1	15	TRBJ1-1	TGCGCCAGCAGCCCCAGGGACAGGATGAACACTGAAGCTTTCTTT	CASSPRDRMNTEAFF
.	TRBV5-1	.	12	TRBJ2-7	TGCGCCAGCAGGGGAGGGGGAATGGTGCAGTACTTC	CASRGGGMVQYF
.	TRBV29-1	TRBD1	16	TRBJ1-2	TGCAGCGTTGAAGGGGAGGGGGCAATTTTTAACTATGGCTACACCTTC	CSVEGEGAIFNYGYTF
.	TRBV7-9	.	12	TRBJ1-1	TGTGCCAGCAGCCCGCTGCCGGGTGAAGCTTTCTTT	CASSPLPGEAFF
.	TRBV6-5	TRBD2	15	TRBJ2-1	TGTGCCAGCAGCTCTCGGACTAGCGGGAGTGGTGAGCAGTTCTTC	CASSSRTSGSGEQFF
.	TRBV11-2	TRBD2	14	TRBJ2-5	TGTGCCAGCAACAAACTAGCGAGGGGAGAGACCCAGTACTTC	CASNKLARGETQYF
.	TRBV5-4	.	14	TRBJ2-2	TGTGCCAGCAGCCCAAGGCCGGGCGGCGGGGAGCTGTTTTTT	CASSPRPGGGELFF
.	TRBV2	.	12	TRBJ1-5	TGTGCCATCCTGGGGGGTTGTCAGCCCCAGCATTTT	CAILGGCQPQHF
.	TRBV5-4	TRBD2	16	TRBJ2-1	TGTGCCAGCACCGCCGGCGGGGGGGCTTCCTACAATGAGCAGTTCTTC	CASTAGGGASYNEQFF
few	TRBV3-1/TRBV3-2	.	16	TRBJ1-5	TGTGCCAGCAGCCAAGGCTTGAACAGGGTAAGTCAGCCCCAGCATTTT	CASSQGLNRVSQPQHF
.	TRBV12-5	.	15	TRBJ1-1	TGTGCTAGTGGTTATGAAGGGGCGGATGGAACTGAAGCTTTCTTT	CASGYEGADGTEAFF
.	TRBV19	TRBD1	16	TRBJ1-5	TGTGCCAGTAGTATGCGCGGGACAGGGTATCGTCAGCCCCAGCATTTT	CASSMRGTGYRQPQHF
.	TRBV5-1	TRBD2	17	TRBJ2-1	TGCGCCAGCAGCCGACGGACTAGCGGCCCCTCCTACAATGAGCAGTTCTTC	CASSRRTSGPSYNEQFF
.	TRBV7-9	TRBD2	15	TRBJ2-1	TGTGCCAGCAGCTTAATGGGGACTAGCTCGGCTGAGCAGTTCTTC	CASSLMGTSSAEQFF
.	TRBV5-1	.	13	TRBJ1-2	TGCGCCAGCAGCTTGGTGGCAGCCGGTGGCTACACCTTC	CASSLVAAGGYTF
.	TRBV7-2	.	13	TRBJ1-5	TGTGCCAGCAGCTTCTTGATCAATCAGCCCCAGCATTTT	CASSFLINQPQHF
few	TRBV3-1/TRBV3-2	.	14	TRBJ2-7	TGTGCCAGCAGCCCATCTTGGCAGACCTACGAGCAGTACTTC	CASSPSWQTYEQYF
.	TRBV30	.	11	TRBJ1-6	TGTGCCTGGAGTGAGAACTCACCCCTCCACTTT	CAWSENSPLHF
once	TRBV12-5	.	13	TRBJ1-6	TGTGCTAGTGGTTCCCAGGGGAATTCACCCCTCCACTTT	CASGSQGNSPLHF